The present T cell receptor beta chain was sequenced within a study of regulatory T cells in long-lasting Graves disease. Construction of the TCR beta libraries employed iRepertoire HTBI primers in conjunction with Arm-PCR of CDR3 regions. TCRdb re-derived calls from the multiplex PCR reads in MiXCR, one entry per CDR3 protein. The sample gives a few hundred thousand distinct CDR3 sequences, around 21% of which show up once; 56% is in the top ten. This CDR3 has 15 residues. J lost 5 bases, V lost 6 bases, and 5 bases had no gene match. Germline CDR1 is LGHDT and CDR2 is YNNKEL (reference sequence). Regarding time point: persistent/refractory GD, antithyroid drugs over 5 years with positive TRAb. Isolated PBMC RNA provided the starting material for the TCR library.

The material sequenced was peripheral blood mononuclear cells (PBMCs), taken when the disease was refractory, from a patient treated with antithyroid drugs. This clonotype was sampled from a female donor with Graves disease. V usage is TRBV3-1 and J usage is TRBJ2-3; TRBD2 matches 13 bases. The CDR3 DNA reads TGTGCCAGCAGACTAGCGGGAGGGCCCGAAGATACGCAGTATTTT. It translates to CASRLAGGPEDTQYF.